This T cell receptor beta chain derives from a study of blood T cells in healthy people across ages. Alongside a J-beta primer mix, a sample-barcoded 5' primer served in a second PCR lasting about 7 to 11 cycles. Each single sample gave us at least 2.5 million CDR3-containing paired-end reads. TCRdb passed the 5' RACE reads through MiXCR, listing each CDR3 protein once. Found here are roughly 1,500,000 distinct CDR3 sequences, roughly 30% of them singletons; the top ten hold around 10%. Isolation recovered at least 7 million PBMCs from every sample. The amount of total RNA extracted per sample was at least 6 micrograms. The CDR3 covers 16 residues. Germline CDR1 SGDLS, CDR2 YYNGEE. The V gene lost 1 base and the J gene lost 7 bases, with 18 bases spanning the gap.

This chain links TRBV9 with TRBJ2-1; no reliable D call. The sample consisted of blood. The receptor was derived from a young woman in good health. CDR3 loop: CASSVLRHSAENEQFF. CDR3 nucleotide sequence: TGTGCCAGCAGCGTACTTAGGCACTCCGCCGAAAATGAGCAGTTCTTC.